This T cell receptor beta chain was sequenced during a study of blood T cell repertoires in COVID-19 (dated by TCRdb to the early 2020s). Some background on the complete study: Samples covering the acute and convalescent phases of COVID-19 were provided by collaborators in the United States, Italy and Spain. The samples were drawn from two sources: the first 160 participants of the ongoing ImmuneRACE study, and approximately 1,300 subjects contributed by 6 global collaborators. Subjects who had been exposed to COVID-19, were actively infected with it, or had recovered from it provided the deeply sampled blood TCRbeta repertoires that made up the dataset. A de-identified subject ID, COVID-19 status, age in years and sex were almost always included in the sample metadata. The prospective study material was composed of cDNA or gDNA derived from T cells, B-cell-depleted T cells, or PBMCs. Where available, HLA class I and class II types were taken from metadata supplied by the sample provider and were not determined by assay-based typing. A freely available public database, intended as a resource for researchers studying the immune response to SARS-CoV-2, is where the repertoires were released.

As encoded in the germline V gene, CDR1 is KGHSH while CDR2 is LQKENI. Its CDR3 holds 13 amino acids, cysteine through phenylalanine. The sequence is cut down to CDR3 DNA, 39 bases in frame from base 1. Cut back by 6 bases and 6 bases, the V and J ends lie 12 bases apart. Here is what the overall study found, with its caveats: The amount of clinical and demographic metadata varied by source and participant and was provided uncurated.

TCRbeta CDR3 regions were amplified from genomic DNA using the immunoSEQ Assay, a bias-controlled multiplex PCR. The published analysis was carried out like this. The number of nucleated cells in each sample was estimated from the amplification of reference gene primers within the assay. To quantify the absolute abundance of each unique TCRbeta CDR3 rearrangement, sequence reads were collapsed and filtered. Productive Simpson clonality was computed per sample as the square root of Simpson's diversity index over productive rearrangements. The table comes from immuneACCESS by way of TCRdb, which keeps in-frame sequences with V and J called. Part of the clones is missing from these tables; in studies checked, under half for an unresolved V gene and the rest for unknown reasons. The D gene and trimming were derived from the DNA, and the V and J assignments and clone size from that table. In this sample the table shows around 94,000 clones, approximately 86% of which occur a single time. In total, the top ten clones hold under 3.5% of the sample.

This clone has a single count. Its recognized antigen is unknown. No per-base quality is available; no much larger clone lies one base away. Each collaborating institution followed its own protocols to collect whole blood in K2EDTA tubes. For TCRbeta analysis, collaborators shipped samples in one of three forms: frozen whole blood, isolated PBMCs, or DNA extracted from either of those sample types. The specimen was peripheral blood. Recombination connected TRBV18 to TRBJ1-5; the D gene remains uncertain. This TCR was recovered from a man aged 50 to 59 with acute or convalescent COVID-19. The DNA is as follows: TGTGCCAGCTCCTCGAGGGATATTCAGCCCCAGCATTTT. It is translated as CASSSRDIQPQHF.